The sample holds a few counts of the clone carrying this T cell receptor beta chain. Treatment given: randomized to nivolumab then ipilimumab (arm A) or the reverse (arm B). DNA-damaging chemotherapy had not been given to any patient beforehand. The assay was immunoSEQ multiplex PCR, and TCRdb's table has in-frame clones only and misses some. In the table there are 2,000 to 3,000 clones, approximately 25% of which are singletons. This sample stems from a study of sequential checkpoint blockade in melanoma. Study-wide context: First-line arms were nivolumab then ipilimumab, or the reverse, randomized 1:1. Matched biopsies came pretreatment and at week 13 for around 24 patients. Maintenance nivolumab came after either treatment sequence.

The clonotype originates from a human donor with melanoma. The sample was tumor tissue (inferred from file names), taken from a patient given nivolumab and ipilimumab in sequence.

This chain's CDR3 is CASSPTNTEAFF. CDR3 nucleotide sequence: TGTGCCAGCTCACCCACGAACACTGAAGCTTTCTTT. The gene calls are TRBV18 and TRBJ1-1; D call uncertain. Trimming cost V 3 bases and J 1 base, with 3 bases left between them. CDR1 and CDR2 from the germline V gene are KGHSH and LQKENI. CDR3 size: 12 residues. The full variable domain, rest sourced from reference TRBV18 and TRBJ1-1, is NAGVMQNPRHLVRRRGQEARLRCSPMKGHSHVYWYRQLPEEGLKFMVYLQKENIIDESGMPKERFSAEFPKEGPSILRIQQVVRGDSAAYFCASSPTNTEAFFGQGTRLTVV.